The 22 T cell receptor beta chains below all came from one sample that was sequenced in a study of blood T cell repertoires in COVID-19. Produced via immunoSEQ multiplex PCR; TCRdb's table is partial and in-frame only. The sample consists of some 150,000 clones, around 87% of them appearing once. The material sequenced was peripheral blood. These receptors all come from a man aged 50 to 59 who had recovered from COVID-19.

This sequence joins TRBV11-1 and TRBJ1-6; D gene uncertain. The germline V gene has CDR1 SGHAT and CDR2 FQDESV (reference sequence). V dropped 1 base and J dropped 10 bases, with 14 bases sitting between them. This CDR3 region has 15 residues. CDR3 amino acids: CASSLEALGESPLHF. For the CDR3, the DNA is TGTGCCAGCAGCTTAGAGGCTCTGGGAGAGTCACCCCTCCACTTT.

J is TRBJ2-1 and V is TRBV9; 11 nucleotides line up with TRBD2. Trimming removed 3 bases from V and 6 bases from J; junction bases left unmatched: 8. The CDR3 totals 16 residues. Germline V gene lookup returns CDR1 SGDLS and CDR2 YYNGEE. CDR3 DNA sequence: TGTGCCAGCAGCGGGATTAGCGGGGGGGTCCTCAATGAGCAGTTCTTC. As protein: CASSGISGGVLNEQFF.

The V call is TRBV5-1, the J call TRBJ2-7, with D tentatively TRBD1 (5 bases). With 4 bases removed from V and 0 bases from J, the gap between germline ends came to 14 bases. This CDR3 is built from 15 residues. CDR1 is SGHRS, CDR2 YFSETQ, per germline. The CDR3, as DNA: TGCGCCAGCAGCAGAGGAGCAGGGCCCTCCTACGAGCAGTACTTC. Translating gives CASSRGAGPSYEQYF.

V gene TRBV28 combines with J gene TRBJ1-3; weak D call: TRBD1 (5 bases). The CDR3 has 14 amino acids. V lost 3 bases and J 6 bases, leaving 12 bases between the germline ends. CDR1 is MDHEN and CDR2 is SYDVKM in the germline V gene. CDR3 bases: TGTGCCAGCAGTTTTCTAGGGGCTGAAAACACCATATATTTT. It yields the protein CASSFLGAENTIYF. The full variable domain, completed using reference TRBV28 and TRBJ1-3, is DVKVTQSSRYLVKRTGEKVFLECVQDMDHENMFWYRQDPGLGLRLIYFSYDVKMKEKGDIPEGYSVSREKKERFSLILESASTNQTSMYLCASSFLGAENTIYFGEGSWLTVV.

As for this clone: The sample carries other DNA sequences with the same CDR3. This chain links TRBV4-1 with TRBJ1-5; 8 nucleotides line up with TRBD1. J lost 3 bases, V lost 4 bases, and 5 bases had no gene match. The CDR3 is 15 amino acids. CDR1 and CDR2 (germline): MGHRA, YSYEKL. The DNA of the CDR3 is TGCGCCAGCAGCCGCGGGACAGGAGTCAATCAGCCCCAGCATTTT. This sequence encodes CASSRGTGVNQPQHF.

The chain links TRBV19 to TRBJ1-1, with 10 nucleotides matching TRBD1. The germline V gene has CDR1 LNHDA and CDR2 SQIVND (reference sequence). The J segment lost 6 bases and the V segment lost 11 bases, leaving 12 bases of the junction unmatched. This CDR3 is built from 14 residues. The CDR3 nucleotides are TGTGCCTCCAAGGCGGGACAGGGGAGGGCTGAAGCTTTCTTT. Amino acids: CASKAGQGRAEAFF. Full variable domain (rest looked up from reference TRBV19 and TRBJ1-1): DGGITQSPKYLFRKEGQNVTLSCEQNLNHDAMYWYRQDPGQGLRLIYYSQIVNDFQKGDIAEGYSVSREKKESFPLTVTSAQKNPTAFYLCASKAGQGRAEAFFGQGTRLTVV.

This clone has at least ten counts. This chain links TRBV4-3 with TRBJ1-3; no definite D call. From germline, CDR1 is LGHNA and CDR2 YSLEER. The CDR3 sequence is 16 residues long. Deletions cut 3 bases from V and 1 base from J, with 13 bases between. CDR3 sequence (DNA): TGCGCCAGCAGCCAGAGACTGGAACTATCTGGAAACACCATATATTTT. This sequence encodes CASSQRLELSGNTIYF.

This sequence joins TRBV4-3 and TRBJ1-4; tentative D call: TRBD1 (5 bases). The CDR3 is 15 amino acids. Trimming pared 0 bases from V and 7 bases from J, leaving 12 bases between. Per germline, CDR1 LGHNA and CDR2 YSLEER. In nucleotides, the CDR3 is TGCGCCAGCAGCCAAGAGGGGGGAATAGGTGAAAAACTGTTTTTT. Translating gives CASSQEGGIGEKLFF.

The rearrangement uses TRBV19 and TRBJ2-2; TRBD1 matches 7 bases. Germline CDR1 is LNHDA and CDR2 is SQIVND (reference sequence). CDR3 length: 15 residues. V was clipped by 3 bases and J by 3 bases; unmatched bases: 4. CDR3 protein: CASSMGQFDTGELFF. Written as DNA, the CDR3 is TGTGCCAGTAGTATGGGACAGTTCGACACCGGGGAGCTGTTTTTT.

This chain joins TRBV5-1 and TRBJ1-1; maybe TRBD1 (5 bases). This CDR3 is built from 15 residues. Germline CDR1 is SGHRS and CDR2 is YFSETQ. V was clipped by 3 bases and J by 4 bases, with 16 bases between them. In DNA, the CDR3 is TGCGCCAGCAGCTCCGGGGGGGGTCGAGGCACTGAAGCTTTCTTT. Protein: CASSSGGGRGTEAFF.

On this clone itself: The sample has other DNA sequences that encode this CDR3 too. This sequence joins TRBV19 and TRBJ2-7, with 7 bases aligning to TRBD1. The V gene end was trimmed by 1 base and the J gene end by 4 bases; junction bases not matched to a gene: 1. Per the germline V gene, CDR1 is LNHDA and CDR2 is SQIVND (reference sequence). This CDR3 is 13 amino acids long. CDR3: CASSIGQGYEQYF. In nucleotides, the CDR3 is TGTGCCAGTAGTATAGGACAGGGTTACGAGCAGTACTTC. The whole variable domain, filled in from reference TRBV19 and TRBJ2-7, reads DGGITQSPKYLFRKEGQNVTLSCEQNLNHDAMYWYRQDPGQGLRLIYYSQIVNDFQKGDIAEGYSVSREKKESFPLTVTSAQKNPTAFYLCASSIGQGYEQYFGPGTRLTVT.

The chain joins TRBV4-1 to TRBJ1-6; 8 bases are shared with TRBD1. The CDR3 spans 15 residues. Trimming at V came to 4 bases and at J to 7 bases, leaving 6 bases not matched to a gene. The germline V gene has CDR1 MGHRA and CDR2 YSYEKL. CDR3 DNA: TGCGCCAGCAGCCCCGGACAGGGTACCAATTCACCCCTCCACTTT. Protein: CASSPGQGTNSPLHF.

V and J are TRBV7-9 and TRBJ1-1, with 10 bases lining up with TRBD1. This CDR3 spans 16 amino acids. Germline CDR1 and CDR2: SEHNR and FQNEAQ (reference sequence). The J segment lost 2 bases and the V segment lost 5 bases, leaving 8 bases of the junction unmatched. The CDR3 bases are TGTGCCAGCAGCCTCCCGGGGGACAGGGGCAACACTGAAGCTTTCTTT. It translates to CASSLPGDRGNTEAFF.

The rearrangement uses TRBV7-2 and TRBJ1-2; weak D call: TRBD1 (6 bases). With 4 bases removed from V and 4 bases from J, the gap between germline ends came to 19 bases. The CDR3 totals 16 residues. Germline V gene lookup returns CDR1 SGHTA and CDR2 FQGNSA. This chain's CDR3 is CASSSEGQGRVYGYTF. The CDR3 nucleotides read TGTGCCAGCAGCTCCGAAGGTCAGGGGCGCGTCTATGGCTACACCTTC.

The chain joins TRBV7-2 to TRBJ2-2; D might be TRBD1 (5 bases). Per the germline V gene, CDR1 is SGHTA and CDR2 is FQGNSA. This CDR3 has 15 residues. V was trimmed by 0 bases and J by 6 bases, leaving 11 bases between them. In DNA form, the CDR3 reads TGTGCCAGCAGCTTAGCGGACAAATTGGCCGGGGAGCTGTTTTTT. This sequence encodes CASSLADKLAGELFF.

The V call is TRBV3-1 (or the pseudogene TRBV3-2), the J call TRBJ2-5; TRBD1 aligns across 7 bases. The CDR3 has 15 amino acids. Germline CDR1 and CDR2: LGHDT and YNNKEL (reference sequence). Trimming removed 6 bases from V and 5 bases from J; junction bases left unmatched: 12. The CDR3 sequence: CASRLRQGLRETQYF. The DNA of the CDR3 is TGTGCCAGCAGACTTCGACAGGGTTTGCGGGAGACCCAGTACTTC.

J is TRBJ1-3 and V is TRBV19; perhaps TRBD1 as D (5 bases). There are 15 residues in the CDR3. Trimming shortened V by 10 bases and J by 4 bases, and 20 bases separated the two germline ends. Germline V CDR1 and CDR2: LNHDA, SQIVND (reference sequence). The CDR3, as DNA: TGTGCCACTTCCAAGGTGTGGACACCAGGAAACACCATATATTTT. This sequence encodes CATSKVWTPGNTIYF.

The chain is built from TRBV7-2 and TRBJ1-2; a weak D match, TRBD1 (6 bases). Trimming took 1 base from V and 7 from J, leaving 16 bases between them. CDR3 length: 15 residues. Germline CDR1 and CDR2: SGHTA and FQGNSA. DNA of the CDR3: TGTGCCAGCAGCTTAGACCAGGGGCGCTTATTTGGCTACACCTTC. Translated: CASSLDQGRLFGYTF. The variable domain in full, with the rest retrieved from reference TRBV7-2 and TRBJ1-2, is GAGVSQSPSNKVTEKGKDVELRCDPISGHTALYWYRQSLGQGLEFLIYFQGNSAPDKSGLPSDRFSAERTGGSVSTLTIQRTQQEDSAVYLCASSLDQGRLFGYTFGSGTRLTVV.

The chain has TRBV19 and TRBJ1-4; maybe TRBD1 (6 bases). CDR3 length: 16 residues. The V end lost 6 bases, the J end lost 1 base, and 15 bases lay between the germline ends. Germline CDR1 LNHDA, CDR2 SQIVND (reference sequence). The CDR3 spells CASRNKPGQTNEKLFF. CDR3 nucleotide sequence: TGTGCCAGTAGGAATAAACCGGGACAAACTAATGAAAAACTGTTTTTT. Full variable domain (remainder filled in from reference TRBV19 and TRBJ1-4): DGGITQSPKYLFRKEGQNVTLSCEQNLNHDAMYWYRQDPGQGLRLIYYSQIVNDFQKGDIAEGYSVSREKKESFPLTVTSAQKNPTAFYLCASRNKPGQTNEKLFFGSGTQLSVL.

The J gene is TRBJ1-1, the V gene TRBV19; TRBD1 aligns across 7 bases. This CDR3 contains 12 residues. CDR1 is LNHDA and CDR2 is SQIVND in the germline V gene (reference sequence). V lost 6 bases, J lost 6 bases, and 4 bases stayed unmatched. This chain's CDR3 is CASRDRDAEAFF. The CDR3 DNA is TGTGCCAGTAGAGACAGGGACGCTGAAGCTTTCTTT.

The rearrangement links TRBV7-8 to TRBJ1-1; D might be TRBD1 (6 bases). This CDR3 has 15 amino acids. V was pared by 1 base and J by 1 base, with 10 bases between. Germline CDR1 reads SGHVS; CDR2 reads FQNEAQ. The chain's CDR3 is CASSLVWTANTEAFF. The CDR3 region has the DNA TGTGCCAGCAGCTTAGTCTGGACAGCGAACACTGAAGCTTTCTTT.

The genes are TRBV12-5 and TRBJ1-1, with TRBD1 as a possible D gene (5 bases). The CDR3 is 14 amino acids. Per germline, CDR1 LGHNT and CDR2 FRNRAP. Trimming stripped 7 bases from V and 1 base from J, with 13 bases between. The CDR3, as DNA: TGTGCTAGTGCCGCTAGCGGGGGGAACACTGAAGCTTTCTTT. Its translation is CASAASGGNTEAFF.